The rows below give T cell receptor beta chains drawn from one sample of a study of tumor-infiltrating lymphocytes in primary liver carcinoma. TCRdb ran MiXCR on the multiplex PCR reads and lists one entry per CDR3 protein. The table has 45,000 or so distinct CDR3 sequences, approximately 73% seen once. Material: liver tumor tissue from sampling region 2. Receptor source: a man aged 40-49 years with primary liver carcinoma and hepatitis B virus infection. The CDR3 runs from the conserved cysteine through the conserved F or W. D genes are given only for firm matches. Part of the rows lack a size; the others show once, few, many or a class for expanded clones.

clone_size,d_call,j_call,v_call,cdr3_nt,cdr3_aa
-,TRBD2,TRBJ2-7,TRBV28,TGTGCCGCACGGAGAGGAGCGGGAAAGTACGAGCAGTACTTC,CAARRGAGKYEQYF
many,TRBD1,TRBJ2-3,TRBV2,TGTGCCAGCAGTAAGACAGGGTTCACAGATACGCAGTATTTT,CASSKTGFTDTQYF
-,-,TRBJ1-2,TRBV6-5,TGCGCCAGCAGCCCACAGGCGGCGGTCGGCTACACCTTC,CASSPQAAVGYTF
-,TRBD1,TRBJ1-2,TRBV5-1,TGCGCCAGTAGCCCGGACAGGGAGTCCTATGGCTACACCTTC,CASSPDRESYGYTF
-,TRBD1,TRBJ2-7,TRBV12-3/TRBV12-4,TGTGCCTGCACCCCCGGGACAGAAGAACACGAGCAGTACTTC,CACTPGTEEHEQYF
-,-,TRBJ2-5,TRBV28,TGTGCCTGCATGCAAAGCGGAGACCCCAAGACCCAATACTTC,CACMQSGDPKTQYF
-,TRBD2,TRBJ2-1,TRBV14,TGTACCAGCAGTACCGTAGCGGGATGGGTAAACAATGGGCAGTTCTTC,CTSSTVAGWVNNGQFF
-,-,TRBJ1-4,TRBV7-9,TGTACCAGCAGCTTAGCTGCCCAGAATGAAAAACTGTTTTTT,CTSSLAAQNEKLFF
-,-,TRBJ1-1,TRBV12-3/TRBV12-4,TGTGCCAGCAGTTCGGACCGGCTCCTCACCGAAGCTTTCTTT,CASSSDRLLTEAFF
-,-,TRBJ2-2,TRBV5-4,TGTGCCAGTAGCTCGACTAGTGCGGACACCGGGGAGCTGTTTTTT,CASSSTSADTGELFF
-,TRBD2,TRBJ2-7,TRBV11-2,TGTGTCAGCAGGGCGGGAGCGGGAGAAGGGTCCTACGAGCTGTACTTC,CVSRAGAGEGSYELYF
-,-,TRBJ1-2,TRBV12-3/TRBV12-4,TGTGACAGCACGCCCCGGGATGCGAACTATGGCTACACCTTC,CDSTPRDANYGYTF
few,TRBD2,TRBJ2-1,TRBV7-7,TGTGCCAGCAGCTTGGGACTAGCCGATGAGCAGTTCTTC,CASSLGLADEQFF
few,TRBD1,TRBJ1-2,TRBV29-1,TGCAGCGTAAGGACAGGCGAATATGGCTACACCTTC,CSVRTGEYGYTF
-,TRBD2,TRBJ2-1,TRBV20-1,TGCAGTGCGGCGGCCTCTAGCGGGAGCCCCCTCAATGAGCAGTTCTTC,CSAAASSGSPLNEQFF
many,TRBD2,TRBJ2-7,TRBV24-1,TGTGCCACCAGTGACTCAACTAGCGGGAGCTACGAGCAGTACTTC,CATSDSTSGSYEQYF
-,-,TRBJ2-2,TRBV5-8,TGTGCCAGCAGCCCTTGTGCGTCAGCCGCTAACACCGGGGAGCTGTTTTTT,CASSPCASAANTGELFF
many,TRBD1,TRBJ2-1,TRBV30,TGTGCCTGGAGTGGGACAGGGGCTAACTCCTACAATGAGCAGTTCTTC,CAWSGTGANSYNEQFF
-,-,TRBJ2-7,TRBV29-1,TGCAGCATATGGGACACCTACGAGCAGTACTTC,CSIWDTYEQYF
-,TRBD2,TRBJ2-1,TRBV5-1,TGCGCCAGCTGCTTGGTGGCGGGAGGGCCATACAATGAGCAGTTTTTT,CASCLVAGGPYNEQFF
once,TRBD1,TRBJ1-2,TRBV28,TGTGCCAGCAGTCGGAGGGACAGCATCTATGGCTACACTTTC,CASSRRDSIYGYTF
few,-,TRBJ2-1,TRBV24-1,TGTGACACCAGTGACGGCGTGGGGGGATTCTTC,CDTSDGVGGFF